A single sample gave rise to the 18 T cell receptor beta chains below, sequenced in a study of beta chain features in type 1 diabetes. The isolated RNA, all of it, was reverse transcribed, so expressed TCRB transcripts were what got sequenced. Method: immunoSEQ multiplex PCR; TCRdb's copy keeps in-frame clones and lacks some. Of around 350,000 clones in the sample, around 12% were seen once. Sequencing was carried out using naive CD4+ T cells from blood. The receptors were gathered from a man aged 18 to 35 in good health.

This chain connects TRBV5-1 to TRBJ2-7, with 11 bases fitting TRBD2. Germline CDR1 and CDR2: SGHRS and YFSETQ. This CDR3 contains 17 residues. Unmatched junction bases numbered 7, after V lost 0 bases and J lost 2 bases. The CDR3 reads CASSLALAGGQAYEQYF. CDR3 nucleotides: TGCGCCAGCAGCTTGGCTCTAGCGGGGGGCCAAGCCTACGAGCAGTACTTC.

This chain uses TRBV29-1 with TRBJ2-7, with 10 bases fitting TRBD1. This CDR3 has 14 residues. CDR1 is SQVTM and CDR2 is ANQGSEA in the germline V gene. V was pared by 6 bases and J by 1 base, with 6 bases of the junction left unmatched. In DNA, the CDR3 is TGCAGCGTCCGACAGGGGGCGAGTTCCTACGAGCAGTACTTC. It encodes CSVRQGASSYEQYF.

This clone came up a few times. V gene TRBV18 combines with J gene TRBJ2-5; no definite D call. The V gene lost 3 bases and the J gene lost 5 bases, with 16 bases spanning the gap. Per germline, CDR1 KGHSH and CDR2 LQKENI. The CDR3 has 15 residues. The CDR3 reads CASSPPAKRGETQYF. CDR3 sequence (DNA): TGTGCCAGCTCACCTCCCGCAAAGCGAGGCGAGACCCAGTACTTC.

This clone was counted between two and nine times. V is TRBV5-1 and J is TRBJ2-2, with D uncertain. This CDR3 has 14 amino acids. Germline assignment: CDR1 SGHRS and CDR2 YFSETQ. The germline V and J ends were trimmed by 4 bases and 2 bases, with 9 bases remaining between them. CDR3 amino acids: CASSTTVNTGELFF. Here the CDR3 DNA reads TGCGCCAGCAGCACCACAGTAAACACCGGGGAGCTGTTTTTT. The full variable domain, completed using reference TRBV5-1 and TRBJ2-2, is KAGVTQTPRYLIKTRGQQVTLSCSPISGHRSVSWYQQTPGQGLQFLFEYFSETQRNKGNFPGRFSGRQFSNSRSEMNVSTLELGDSALYLCASSTTVNTGELFFGEGSRLTVL.

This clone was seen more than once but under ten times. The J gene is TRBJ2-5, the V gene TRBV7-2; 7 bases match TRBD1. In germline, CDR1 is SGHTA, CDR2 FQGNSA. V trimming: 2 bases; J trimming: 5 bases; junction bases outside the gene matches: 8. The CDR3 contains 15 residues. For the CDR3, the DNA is TGTGCCAGCAGCTTACAGACAGGGCTAAGGGAGACCCAGTACTTC. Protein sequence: CASSLQTGLRETQYF.

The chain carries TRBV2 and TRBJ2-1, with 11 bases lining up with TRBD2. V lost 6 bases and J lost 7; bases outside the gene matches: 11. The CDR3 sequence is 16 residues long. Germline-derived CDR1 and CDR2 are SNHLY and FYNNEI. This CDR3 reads CASRRDSGGARNEQFF. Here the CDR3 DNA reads TGTGCCAGCAGAAGGGATAGCGGGGGGGCAAGGAATGAGCAGTTCTTC.

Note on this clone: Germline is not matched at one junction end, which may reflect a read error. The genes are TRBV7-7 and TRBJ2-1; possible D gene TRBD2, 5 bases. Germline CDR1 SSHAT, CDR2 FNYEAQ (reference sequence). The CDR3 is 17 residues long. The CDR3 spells CASSSLLGSAGPNEQFF. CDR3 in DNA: TGTGCTAGCAGCTCCCTCCTGGGGAGTGCCGGCCCCAATGAGCAGTTCTTC.

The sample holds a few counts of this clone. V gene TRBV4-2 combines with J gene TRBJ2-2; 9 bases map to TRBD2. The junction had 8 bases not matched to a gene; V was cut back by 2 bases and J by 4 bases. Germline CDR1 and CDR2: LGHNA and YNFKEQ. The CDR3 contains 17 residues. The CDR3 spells CASSQRGLREGTGELFF. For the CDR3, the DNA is TGTGCCAGCAGCCAAAGGGGCCTGCGGGAGGGCACCGGGGAGCTGTTTTTT.

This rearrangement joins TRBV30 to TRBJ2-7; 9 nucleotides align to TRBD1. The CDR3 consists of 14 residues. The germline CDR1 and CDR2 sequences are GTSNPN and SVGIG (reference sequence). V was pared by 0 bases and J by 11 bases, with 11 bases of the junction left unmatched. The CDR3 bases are TGTGCCTGGAGTGTTTCGGGACAGGGCGTATTTGAGTACTTC. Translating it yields CAWSVSGQGVFEYF.

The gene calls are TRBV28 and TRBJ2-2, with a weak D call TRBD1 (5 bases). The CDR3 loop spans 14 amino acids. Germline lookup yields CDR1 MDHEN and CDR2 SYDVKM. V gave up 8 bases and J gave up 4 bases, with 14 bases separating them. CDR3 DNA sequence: TGTGCCAGCTGGGTGGGGCAATTCACCGGGGAGCTGTTTTTT. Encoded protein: CASWVGQFTGELFF.

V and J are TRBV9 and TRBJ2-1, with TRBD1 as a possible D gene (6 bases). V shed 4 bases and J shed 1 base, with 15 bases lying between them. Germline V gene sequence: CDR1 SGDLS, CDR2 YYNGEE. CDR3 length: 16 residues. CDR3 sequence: CASSPRGSGSYNEQFF. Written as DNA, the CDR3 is TGTGCCAGCAGCCCTAGGGGGAGCGGTTCCTACAATGAGCAGTTCTTC. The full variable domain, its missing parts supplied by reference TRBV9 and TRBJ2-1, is DSGVTQTPKHLITATGQRVTLRCSPRSGDLSVYWYQQSLDQGLQFLIQYYNGEERAKGNILERFSAQQFPDLHSELNLSSLELGDSALYFCASSPRGSGSYNEQFFGPGTRLTVL.

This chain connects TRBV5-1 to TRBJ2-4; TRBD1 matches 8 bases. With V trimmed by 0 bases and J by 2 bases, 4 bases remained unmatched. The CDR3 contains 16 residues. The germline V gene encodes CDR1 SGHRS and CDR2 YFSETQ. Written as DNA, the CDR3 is TGCGCCAGCAGCTTGGTTTACAGGGGGTCCAAAAACATTCAGTACTTC. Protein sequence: CASSLVYRGSKNIQYF.

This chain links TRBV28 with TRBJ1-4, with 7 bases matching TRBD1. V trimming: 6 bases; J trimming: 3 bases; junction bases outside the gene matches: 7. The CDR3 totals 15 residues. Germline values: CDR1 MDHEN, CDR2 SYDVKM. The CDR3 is CASRDRHVSNEKLFF. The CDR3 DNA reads TGTGCCAGCAGGGACAGGCACGTCTCTAATGAAAAACTGTTTTTT. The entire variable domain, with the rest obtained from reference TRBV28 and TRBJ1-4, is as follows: DVKVTQSSRYLVKRTGEKVFLECVQDMDHENMFWYRQDPGLGLRLIYFSYDVKMKEKGDIPEGYSVSREKKERFSLILESASTNQTSMYLCASRDRHVSNEKLFFGSGTQLSVL.

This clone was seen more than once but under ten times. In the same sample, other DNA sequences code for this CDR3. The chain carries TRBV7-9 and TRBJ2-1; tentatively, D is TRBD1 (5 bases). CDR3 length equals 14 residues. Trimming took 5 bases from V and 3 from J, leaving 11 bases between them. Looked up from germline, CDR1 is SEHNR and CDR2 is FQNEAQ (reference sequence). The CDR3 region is CASSPRQGYNEQFF. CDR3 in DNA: TGTGCCAGCAGCCCTCGGCAGGGCTACAATGAGCAGTTCTTC.

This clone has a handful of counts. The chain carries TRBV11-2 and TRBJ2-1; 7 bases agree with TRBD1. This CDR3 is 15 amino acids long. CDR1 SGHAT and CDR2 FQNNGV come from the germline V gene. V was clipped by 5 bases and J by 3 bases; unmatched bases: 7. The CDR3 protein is CASSRQGWIYNEQFF. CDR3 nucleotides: TGTGCCAGCAGCCGACAGGGTTGGATCTACAATGAGCAGTTCTTC.

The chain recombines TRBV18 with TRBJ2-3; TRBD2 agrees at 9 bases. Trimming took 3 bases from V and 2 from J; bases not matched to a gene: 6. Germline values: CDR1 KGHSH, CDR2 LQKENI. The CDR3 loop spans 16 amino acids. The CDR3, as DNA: TGTGCCAGCTCACCGCTAGCGGGGTATTCCACAGATACGCAGTATTTT. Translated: CASSPLAGYSTDTQYF.

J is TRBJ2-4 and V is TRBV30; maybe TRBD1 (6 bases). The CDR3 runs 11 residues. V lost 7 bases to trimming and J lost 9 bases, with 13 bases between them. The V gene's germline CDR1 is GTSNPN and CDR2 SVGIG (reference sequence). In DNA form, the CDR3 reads TGTGCCTCGAGAGGGGGAGTCATTCAGTACTTC. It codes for CASRGGVIQYF.

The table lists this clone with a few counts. The CDR3 sequence: CASSLMGQGSWETQYF. As DNA, the CDR3 is TGTGCCAGCAGCTTGATGGGACAGGGGAGTTGGGAGACCCAGTACTTC. This rearrangement joins TRBV5-5 to TRBJ2-5, with TRBD1 matching over 10 bases. The V and J ends lost 1 base and 5 bases, in that order; junction bases with no gene match: 8. In germline, CDR1 is SGHKS, CDR2 YYEKEE (reference sequence). The CDR3 is made up of 16 amino acids.